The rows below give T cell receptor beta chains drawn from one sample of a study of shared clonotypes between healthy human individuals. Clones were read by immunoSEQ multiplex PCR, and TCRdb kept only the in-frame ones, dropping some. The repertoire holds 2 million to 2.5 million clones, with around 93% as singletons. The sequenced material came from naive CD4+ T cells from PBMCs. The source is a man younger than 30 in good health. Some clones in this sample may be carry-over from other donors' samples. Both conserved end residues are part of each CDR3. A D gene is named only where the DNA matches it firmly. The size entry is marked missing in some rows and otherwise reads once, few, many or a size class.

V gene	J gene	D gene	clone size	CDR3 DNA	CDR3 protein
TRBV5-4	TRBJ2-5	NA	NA	TGTGCCAGCAGCTTGGGGGCCAGGGGAAGGGAGACCCAGTACTTC	CASSLGARGRETQYF
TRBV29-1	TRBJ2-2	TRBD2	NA	TGCAGCGTTGTCAGGGAGGGACCCGGGGAGCTGTTTTTT	CSVVREGPGELFF
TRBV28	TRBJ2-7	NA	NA	TGTGCCAGCAGTCCCCCCGGGATCTACGAGCAGTACTTC	CASSPPGIYEQYF
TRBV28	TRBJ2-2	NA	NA	TGTGCCACCGCGCGAGGGCTTCCGAACACCGGGGAGCTGTTTTTT	CATARGLPNTGELFF
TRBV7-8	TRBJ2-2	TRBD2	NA	TGTGCCAGCAGCTTAACTAGCGGGAGGGGCGGGGAGCTGTTTTTT	CASSLTSGRGGELFF
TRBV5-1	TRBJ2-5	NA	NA	TGCGCCAGCAGCTCCGAGGGACAAGAGACCCAGTACTTC	CASSSEGQETQYF
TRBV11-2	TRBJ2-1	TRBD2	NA	TGTGCCAGCAGTCGTGCCGGGACTAGCGGGCTGAGCTCCTACAATGAGCAGTTCTTC	CASSRAGTSGLSSYNEQFF
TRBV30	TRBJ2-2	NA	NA	TGTGCCTGGAGTGGCCCGGGGCCTATTTCCGGGGAGCTGTTTTTT	CAWSGPGPISGELFF
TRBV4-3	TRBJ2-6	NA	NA	TGCGCCAGCAGCCAAGATCGGGGCAGCTACGTCCTGACTTTC	CASSQDRGSYVLTF
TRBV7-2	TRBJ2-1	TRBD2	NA	TGTGCCAGCAGAACGACTAGCGGGGGATTCAATGAGCAGTTCTTC	CASRTTSGGFNEQFF
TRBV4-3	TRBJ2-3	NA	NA	TGCGCCAGCAGCCGGCGTATATTAACAGATACGCAGTATTTT	CASSRRILTDTQYF
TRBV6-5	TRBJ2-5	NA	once	TGTGCCAGCAGCCTTGGACCCAGGGGTGGAGAGACCCAGTACTTC	CASSLGPRGGETQYF
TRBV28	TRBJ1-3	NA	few	TGTGCCAGCAGGAGCTCTGGAAACACCATATATTTT	CASRSSGNTIYF
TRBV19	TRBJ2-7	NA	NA	TGTGCCAGTAGTATGGCTGGGGCTGGGTCCTACGAGCAGTACTTC	CASSMAGAGSYEQYF
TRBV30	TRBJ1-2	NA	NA	TGTGCCTGGGCGAGGGGAACTAACTATGGCTACACCTTC	CAWARGTNYGYTF
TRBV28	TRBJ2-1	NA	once	TGTGCCAGCAGTTCTGGTCGAGCCCGGGGTGAGCAGTTCTTC	CASSSGRARGEQFF
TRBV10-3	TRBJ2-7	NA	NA	TGTGCCATCAGTGATTCCGGGGACGAGCAGTACTTC	CAISDSGDEQYF
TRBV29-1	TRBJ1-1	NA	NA	TGCAGCGTTCTTGACAGGATGAACACTGAAGCTTTCTTT	CSVLDRMNTEAFF
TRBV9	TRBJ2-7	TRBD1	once	TGTGCCAGCAGCCCTGGGACAGGGGCCTACGAGCAGTACTTC	CASSPGTGAYEQYF
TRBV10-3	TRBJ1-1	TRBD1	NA	TGTGCCATCAGTGAGTCGATCTCGGGCAGGGGGTACCCCAGAGGGGACACTGAAGCTTTCTTT	CAISESISGRGYPRGDTEAFF
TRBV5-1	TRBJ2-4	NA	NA	TGCGCCAGCAGCTTGGCCGCGGCAAATCGGGAAAACATTCAGTACTTC	CASSLAAANRENIQYF
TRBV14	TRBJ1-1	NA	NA	TGTGCCAGCAGCGGGAACACTGAAGCTTTCTTT	CASSGNTEAFF
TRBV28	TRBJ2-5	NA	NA	TGTGCCAGCAGCTCTCCTGGGGTCGGAGAGACCCAGTACTTC	CASSSPGVGETQYF
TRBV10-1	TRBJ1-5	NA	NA	TGCGCCAGCAGTGACAGGGGAATCGATCAGCCCCAGCATTTT	CASSDRGIDQPQHF
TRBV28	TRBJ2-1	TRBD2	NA	TGTGCCAGCCGAAGCCCGGGACTAGCGGATCAGAGCTCCTACAATGAGCAGTTCTTC	CASRSPGLADQSSYNEQFF
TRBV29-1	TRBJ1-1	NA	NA	TGCAGCGTTGAAGATCTTGGGGGGGGAGGCCGAACTGAAGCTTTCTTT	CSVEDLGGGGRTEAFF
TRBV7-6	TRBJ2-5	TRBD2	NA	TGTGCCAGCAGCTTCTCGCGGGAGAAGCAAGAGACCCAGTACTTC	CASSFSREKQETQYF
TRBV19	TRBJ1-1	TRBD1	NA	TGTGCCAGTAGTAAATACAGGGGGCGGATTGAAGCTTTCTTT	CASSKYRGRIEAFF
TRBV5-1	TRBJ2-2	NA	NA	TGCGCCAGCAGTTACAGGGACCGGGGCGGGGAGCTGTTTTTT	CASSYRDRGGELFF
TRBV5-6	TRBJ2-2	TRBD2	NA	TGTGCCAGCAGCTTGGCGCTAGCGGGAGTCTCCACCGGGGAGCTGTTTTTT	CASSLALAGVSTGELFF
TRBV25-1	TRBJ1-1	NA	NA	TGTGCCAGCAGTGAATCGGGGGCATTGAACACTGAAGCTTTCTTT	CASSESGALNTEAFF
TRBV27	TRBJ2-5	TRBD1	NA	TGTGCCAGCAGACTAGGACAGGGGGCGTGGGAGACCCAGTACTTC	CASRLGQGAWETQYF
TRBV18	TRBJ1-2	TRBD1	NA	TGTGCCGGCTCACCGCAGGGGGGCGGCTACACCTTC	CAGSPQGGGYTF
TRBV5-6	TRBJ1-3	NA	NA	TGTGCCAGCAGCGTATCGGGGGTGGACACCATATATTTT	CASSVSGVDTIYF
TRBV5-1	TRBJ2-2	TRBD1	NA	TGCGCCAGCAGCTCCCAAGGGGGCCACACCGGGGAGCTGTTTTTT	CASSSQGGHTGELFF
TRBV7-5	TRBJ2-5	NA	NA	TGTGCCAGAAGCTTAGCGATGGGGTGGGGCAGGGAGGTCGAAGAGACCCAGTACTTC	CARSLAMGWGREVEETQYF
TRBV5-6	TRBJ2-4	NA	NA	TGTGCCAGCAGCTTGGGGCGGATCCAAAACATTCAGTACTTC	CASSLGRIQNIQYF
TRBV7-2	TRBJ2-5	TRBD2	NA	TGTGCCAGCAGCTCCCTTTCTAGCGGGAGAGGAGAGACCCAGTACTTC	CASSSLSSGRGETQYF
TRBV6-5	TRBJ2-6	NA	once	TGTGCCAGCAGGGACAGTTCTGGGGCCAACGTCCTGACTTTC	CASRDSSGANVLTF
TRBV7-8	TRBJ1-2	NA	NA	TGTGCCAGCAGCTTAGGGACATCCTATGGCTACACCTTC	CASSLGTSYGYTF
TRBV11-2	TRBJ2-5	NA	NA	TGTGCCAGCAGCTTAGACTACAGGGCTCCCCCAGAGACCCAGTACTTC	CASSLDYRAPPETQYF
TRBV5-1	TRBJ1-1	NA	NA	TGCGCCAGCAGCTTTGACGGGCCGGCGGTAACTGAAGCTTTCTTT	CASSFDGPAVTEAFF
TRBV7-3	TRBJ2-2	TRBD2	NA	TGTGCCAGCAAAAATAGCGGGAGCACCGGGGAGCTGTTTTTT	CASKNSGSTGELFF
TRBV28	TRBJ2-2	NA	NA	TGTGCCAGCAAGGGGGGACTGGGGAACACCGGGGAGCTGTTTTTT	CASKGGLGNTGELFF
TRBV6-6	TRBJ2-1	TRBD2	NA	TGTGCCAGCAGTCGCCGGACTAGCGGCGACAATGAGCAGTTCTTC	CASSRRTSGDNEQFF
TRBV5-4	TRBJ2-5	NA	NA	TGTGCCAGCAGCTTGGTTGGGGGGCGGGGAGAGACCCAGTACTTC	CASSLVGGRGETQYF
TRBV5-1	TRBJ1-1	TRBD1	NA	TGCGCCAGCAGCTTGGTTCAGGGGGCGCAGGCTGAAGCTTTCTTT	CASSLVQGAQAEAFF
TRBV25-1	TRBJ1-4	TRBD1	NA	TGTGCCAGCAGTGAACGATTGGGGACAGGGGTCGAAAAACTGTTTTTT	CASSERLGTGVEKLFF
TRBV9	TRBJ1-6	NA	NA	TGTGCCAGCAGCGTAAAGGGTCAAGAGGGTTCACCCCTCCACTTT	CASSVKGQEGSPLHF
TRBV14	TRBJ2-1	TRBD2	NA	TGTGCCAGCAGCTATGGACTAGCGGCGTACAATGAGCAGTTCTTC	CASSYGLAAYNEQFF